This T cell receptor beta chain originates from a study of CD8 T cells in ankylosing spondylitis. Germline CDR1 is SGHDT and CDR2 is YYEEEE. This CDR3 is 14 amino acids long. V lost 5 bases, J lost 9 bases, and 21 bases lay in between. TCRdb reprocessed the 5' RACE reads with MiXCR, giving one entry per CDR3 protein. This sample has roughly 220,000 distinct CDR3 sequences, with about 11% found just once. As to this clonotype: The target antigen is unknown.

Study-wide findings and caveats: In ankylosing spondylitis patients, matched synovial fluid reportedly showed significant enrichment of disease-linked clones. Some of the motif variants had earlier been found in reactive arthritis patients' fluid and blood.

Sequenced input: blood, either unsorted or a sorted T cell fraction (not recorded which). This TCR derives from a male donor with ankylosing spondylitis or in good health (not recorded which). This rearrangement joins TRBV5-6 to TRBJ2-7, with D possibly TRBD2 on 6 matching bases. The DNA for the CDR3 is TGTGCCAGCAGTACTACCGGGACTGGGGGTCGGCAGTACTTC. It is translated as CASSTTGTGGRQYF.